This entry concerns a single T cell receptor beta chain. Germline loops: CDR1 MGHRA, CDR2 YSYEKL. V lost 0 bases and J lost 5, with 12 bases in between. The CDR3 extends over 15 amino acids. This table comes from immunoSEQ multiplex PCR, and its TCRdb copy is limited to in-frame clones, with some not included. The top ten clones hold about 7.3% of a sample with about 160,000 clones, just over 85% of them seen once. The source of the sample is a study of blood T cell repertoires in COVID-19. Turning to the study itself: Spain, Italy and the United States supplied samples that represented acute and convalescent COVID-19. PBMCs, B-cell-depleted T cells, or T cells were the source of the cDNA or gDNA that made up the material.

Sequenced: peripheral blood. The genes are TRBV4-1 and TRBJ2-3; a weak D match, TRBD2 (6 bases). This sequence was found in a man between 45 and 60 years old with active or convalescent COVID-19. The CDR3 sequence is CASSQEGGAGDTQYF. The DNA of the CDR3 is TGCGCCAGCAGCCAAGAAGGAGGGGCGGGAGATACGCAGTATTTT.